This is a list of T cell receptor beta chains from one sample in a study of response to subunit inactivated influenza vaccine. TCRdb passed the RT-PCR reads through MiXCR, listing each CDR3 protein once. The sample lists about 540,000 distinct CDR3 sequences; approximately 24% were seen once. The data also belong to a second study, concerning T cells expressing NK-cell markers.

This material consisted of CD4+ T cells sorted from PBMCs, taken about 12 days after vaccination. The receptor set was obtained from a man aged 50-60 years who received an inactivated influenza vaccine. The conserved cysteine and the conserved F or W are not part of the CDR3 here. Clone size is stated in some rows and not others, as once, few, many or a class when expanded.

TRBJ2-3	TRBV2	-	ASTADLPPADTQY
TRBJ1-1	TRBV20-1	-	SAREGTANTEAF
TRBJ2-1	TRBV9	few	ASSARDNPNEQF
TRBJ2-7	TRBV5-1	few	ASARGEPGYEQY
TRBJ2-7	TRBV2	few	ASSEDSGTNYEQY
TRBJ1-1	TRBV20-1	-	SARVGGPNTEAF
TRBJ1-3	TRBV6-2/TRBV6-3	few	ASSYRGSGNTIY
TRBJ1-5	TRBV12-3/TRBV12-4	-	ASSLATGTANQPQH
TRBJ1-6	TRBV29-1	-	SVRTGVNSPLH
TRBJ2-7	TRBV10-3	few	AISESREEQY
TRBJ2-7	TRBV21-1	-	ASSTSPPYEQY
TRBJ2-7	TRBV28	-	ASSSQGGGRDEQY
TRBJ2-1	TRBV5-1	many	ASSRRAEGDEQF
TRBJ2-1	TRBV15	many	ATSSDLAGEEQF
TRBJ2-7	TRBV29-1	few	SVAPRQGAYEQY
TRBJ2-1	TRBV20-1	few	SARAPGQGSDEQF
TRBJ2-7	TRBV7-8	-	ASSLAPSGGPRSYEQY
TRBJ2-7	TRBV7-2	-	ASSLELARSYEQY
TRBJ2-7	TRBV30	-	AWSAVNGGGYYEQY
TRBJ2-1	TRBV4-2	-	ASSQAPLMAPYGTYNEQF
TRBJ1-1	TRBV28	few	ASSIGTDLNTEAF
TRBJ1-1	TRBV27	-	ASSGGTGGGTEAF
TRBJ1-5	TRBV7-2	few	ASSLSPGSNQPQH
TRBJ2-7	TRBV21-1	few	ASSKDRTGNREQY
TRBJ1-2	TRBV7-9	-	ASSSGAADYGYT
TRBJ2-2	TRBV23-1	-	ASSQRSRWNTGELF
TRBJ2-1	TRBV4-3	few	ASSQSLGQGSYNEQF
TRBJ1-3	TRBV12-3/TRBV12-4	few	ASSFGVTWV
TRBJ1-6	TRBV7-9	-	ASSLGTLGDSPLH
TRBJ2-5	TRBV5-1	-	ASSFGGGEETQY
TRBJ2-7	TRBV7-2	-	ASSSASSSVSEQY
TRBJ2-1	TRBV6-2/TRBV6-3	-	ASRGIVDEQF
TRBJ2-2	TRBV15	many	ATSRESYMGRGETGELF